Sequencing of this T cell receptor beta chain was carried out in a study of T cells after posttransplantation cyclophosphamide. Study findings and constraints: Blood and skin or GI T cell repertoires showed limited TRB overlap. Later post-transplant blood repertoires were often dominated by donor CD8+ memory clones.

This CDR3 has 14 residues. In germline, CDR1 is SGHDT, CDR2 YYEEEE. The J segment lost 4 bases and the V segment lost 3 bases, leaving 5 bases of the junction unmatched. Many counts were recorded for this clone. The target antigen is unknown. Cyclophosphamide on days +3 and +4 followed busulfan-fludarabine conditioning and a marrow graft. Clones were read by immunoSEQ multiplex PCR, and TCRdb kept only the in-frame ones, dropping some. This sample comprises around 24,000 clones, none seen once only. The sequencing used PBMCs, collected after allogeneic stem cell transplant with posttransplant cyclophosphamide. This sequence joins TRBV5-6 and TRBJ1-2; TRBD1 aligns across 8 bases. The clonotype was recovered from a male patient younger than 35 who received an allogeneic stem cell transplant from a related donor, was CMV-positive, and had no GVHD. Some T cells may have come from the graft donor. CDR3 in amino acids: CASSSGQATYGYTF. CDR3 DNA sequence: TGTGCCAGCAGCTCGGGACAGGCCACCTATGGCTACACCTTC.